Each of the 21 T cell receptor beta chains below was sequenced from the same sample in a study of cytomegalovirus exposure and HLA in healthy donors. TCRdb's table, derived via immunoSEQ multiplex PCR, lists solely in-frame clones and lacks some. Here the sample spans under 200,000 clones, roughly nine tenths being singletons. Sequencing input: PBMCs. The receptors derive from a man aged 18 to 30 in good health and CMV-seropositive.

The J gene is TRBJ2-1, the V gene TRBV27; 10 bases fit TRBD2. The CDR3 spans 17 residues. After removal of 1 base from V and 7 bases from J, the junction contained 10 bases not matched to a gene. The germline gives CDR1 MNHEY, CDR2 SMNVEV (reference sequence). CDR3 sequence: CASSLFRSSGRANEQFF. For the CDR3, the DNA is TGTGCCAGCAGTTTATTCCGGTCCAGCGGGAGGGCTAATGAGCAGTTCTTC.

This clone was detected only a few times. The chain employs TRBV2 and TRBJ1-4; 8 bases line up with TRBD1. The CDR3 totals 12 residues. The J segment lost 6 bases and the V segment lost 7 bases, leaving 1 base of the junction unmatched. Germline CDR1 and CDR2: SNHLY and FYNNEI. CDR3 protein: CASNRGYEKLFF. In DNA form, the CDR3 reads TGTGCCAGCAACAGGGGGTATGAAAAACTGTTTTTT.

The genes are TRBV4-1 and TRBJ2-7; TRBD2 aligns across 11 bases. After removal of 1 base from V and 2 bases from J, the junction contained 10 bases not matched to a gene. CDR1 MGHRA and CDR2 YSYEKL come from the germline V gene. The CDR3 totals 18 residues. CDR3 DNA: TGCGCCAGCAGCCAAGTACTAGCGGGAGTGAAGGCTACCTACGAGCAGTACTTC. It yields the protein CASSQVLAGVKATYEQYF.

The gene calls are TRBV6-1 and TRBJ2-6, with TRBD2 as a possible D gene (6 bases). The CDR3 consists of 19 residues. The ends were cut back, 4 bases at V and 0 bases at J, with 19 bases in the middle. Germline CDR1 MNHNS, CDR2 SASEGT. The CDR3 coding sequence is TGTGCCAGCAGTGGAATACGACTAGTTTTAAACTCTGGGGCCAACGTCCTGACTTTC. It translates to CASSGIRLVLNSGANVLTF.

The rearrangement joins TRBV19 to TRBJ1-4; D might be TRBD1 (5 bases). This CDR3 has 14 residues. The V end was cut by 8 bases, the J end by 1 base, with 11 bases between. In germline, CDR1 is LNHDA, CDR2 SQIVND (reference sequence). The CDR3 sequence is CASGGRGTNEKLFF. CDR3 nucleotide sequence: TGTGCCAGTGGGGGGAGGGGAACTAATGAAAAACTGTTTTTT.

The CDR3 reads CASSPLSGTARSGRSYEQYF. CDR3 nucleotide sequence: TGTGCCAGCAGTCCCCTCTCCGGGACAGCCCGTAGCGGGAGATCCTACGAGCAGTACTTC. The rearrangement links TRBV27 to TRBJ2-7, with TRBD2 matching 9 bases. Germline CDR1 is MNHEY and CDR2 is SMNVEV (reference sequence). V lost 5 bases to trimming and J lost 1 base; unmatched junction nucleotides: 21. This CDR3 has 20 residues.

The chain carries TRBV7-6 and TRBJ2-3, with 9 bases that match TRBD2. V was pared by 5 bases and J by 4 bases, with 7 bases of the junction left unmatched. CDR1 is SGHVS and CDR2 is FNYEAQ in the germline V gene. There are 15 residues in the CDR3. DNA for the CDR3: TGTGCCAGCAGCCCGATAGCGGGAGCCCCAGATACGCAGTATTTT. Translating it yields CASSPIAGAPDTQYF.

The V call is TRBV5-1, the J call TRBJ1-1, with 9 bases lining up with TRBD1. J gave up 4 bases and V 5 bases, and 9 bases lay outside the gene matches. The CDR3 sequence is 15 residues long. CDR1 is SGHRS and CDR2 is YFSETQ in the germline V gene. The chain's CDR3 is CASSPPRQGGTEAFF. The CDR3, as DNA: TGCGCCAGCAGTCCCCCCCGACAGGGGGGCACTGAAGCTTTCTTT.

This clone was seen only once. As DNA, the CDR3 is TGTGCCAGCAGCGTGACCCCGGGACAGGCCTACGAGCAGTACTTC. It specifies CASSVTPGQAYEQYF. The V gene is TRBV9, the J gene TRBJ2-7, with 8 nucleotides matching TRBD1. Per the germline V gene, CDR1 is SGDLS and CDR2 is YYNGEE. Germline trimming cut 2 bases from V and 2 bases from J; bases unmatched to any gene: 6. CDR3 size: 15 residues.

The J gene is TRBJ2-1, the V gene TRBV19; D is unresolved. Trimming took 3 bases from V and 4 from J, leaving 13 bases between them. This CDR3 is 15 amino acids long. Germline CDR1 and CDR2: LNHDA and SQIVND (reference sequence). Here the CDR3 reads CASSIPGLPYNEQFF. CDR3 in DNA: TGTGCCAGTAGTATCCCTGGGCTACCTTACAATGAGCAGTTCTTC.

J is TRBJ2-1 and V is TRBV4-2, with 10 bases identical to TRBD1. The J segment lost 13 bases and the V segment lost 3 bases, leaving 12 bases of the junction unmatched. This CDR3 has 15 residues. Germline CDR1 and CDR2: LGHNA and YNFKEQ. CDR3 in DNA: TGTGCCAGCAGCCACCGGGACAGGGGACCCGAGGCACAGTTCTTC. It translates to CASSHRDRGPEAQFF.

CDR3 coding DNA: TGTGCCAGCAGCTCAAACCCGCCCGGGACAGGTCCCTACGAGCAGTACTTC. Encoded protein: CASSSNPPGTGPYEQYF. This chain links TRBV7-8 with TRBJ2-7; TRBD1 matches at 8 bases. J lost 2 bases, V lost 4 bases, and 13 bases had no gene match. CDR1 and CDR2 (germline): SGHVS, FQNEAQ. The CDR3 has 17 residues. Using reference TRBV7-8 and TRBJ2-7 for the parts outside the CDR3, the full variable domain is GAGVSQSPRYKVAKRGQDVALRCDPISGHVSLFWYQQALGQGPEFLTYFQNEAQLDKSGLPSDRFFAERPEGSVSTLKIQRTQQEDSAVYLCASSSNPPGTGPYEQYFGPGTRLTVT.

The chain is built from TRBV18 and TRBJ2-7; 8 positions agree with TRBD1. V lost 5 bases and J lost 5; bases outside the gene matches: 8. Germline-derived CDR1 and CDR2 are KGHSH and LQKENI. The CDR3 has 14 amino acids. The CDR3 DNA is TGTGCCAGCTCATCCCGGGACAGGAGCCACGAGCAGTACTTC. Translation: CASSSRDRSHEQYF.

The V gene is TRBV5-1, the J gene TRBJ1-2; possibly TRBD1 for D (6 bases). The germline V gene has CDR1 SGHRS and CDR2 YFSETQ. The V gene lost 1 base and the J gene lost 2 bases, with 12 bases spanning the gap. This CDR3 region has 15 residues. CDR3 bases: TGCGCCAGCAGCTTGCAAAACAGGGAAAACTATGGCTACACCTTC. It is translated as CASSLQNRENYGYTF. The whole variable domain, filled in from reference TRBV5-1 and TRBJ1-2, reads KAGVTQTPRYLIKTRGQQVTLSCSPISGHRSVSWYQQTPGQGLQFLFEYFSETQRNKGNFPGRFSGRQFSNSRSEMNVSTLELGDSALYLCASSLQNRENYGYTFGSGTRLTVV.

The chain has TRBV6-4 and TRBJ2-1, with TRBD2 matching 10 bases. Germline CDR1 and CDR2: MRHNA and SNTAGT. The ends lost 6 bases at V and 9 bases at J; junction bases unmatched: 11. This CDR3 comprises 15 residues. This CDR3 reads CASSPLAGLMSEQFF. The CDR3 DNA reads TGTGCCAGCAGCCCACTAGCGGGATTAATGTCTGAGCAGTTCTTC.

The chain couples TRBV6-1 to TRBJ1-1; the D is unclear. The CDR3 runs 15 residues. Germline loops: CDR1 MNHNS, CDR2 SASEGT. V was cut by 4 bases and J by 2 bases, with 14 bases left in between. Here the CDR3 reads CASSVTSGINTEAFF. In DNA, the CDR3 is TGTGCCAGCAGTGTAACGTCGGGGATTAACACTGAAGCTTTCTTT.

The CDR3 sequence is CASSADSSPNTEAFF. CDR3 nucleotides: TGTGCCAGCAGCGCGGACAGTAGCCCGAACACTGAAGCTTTCTTT. The rearrangement joins TRBV7-3 to TRBJ1-1; D perhaps matches TRBD1 (6 bases). The length of the CDR3 is 15 residues. The germline gives CDR1 SGHTA, CDR2 FQGTGA. V was trimmed by 5 bases and J by 1 base, leaving 14 bases between them. Looking up the rest from reference TRBV7-3 and TRBJ1-1 gives the full variable domain: GAGVSQTPSNKVTEKGKYVELRCDPISGHTALYWYRQSLGQGPEFLIYFQGTGAADDSGLPNDRFFAVRPEGSVSTLKIQRTERGDSAVYLCASSADSSPNTEAFFGQGTRLTVV.

The chain recombines TRBV18 with TRBJ1-1, with a possible D match to TRBD1 (5 bases). The germline gives CDR1 KGHSH, CDR2 LQKENI. The CDR3 length is 14 residues. Trimming removed 1 base from V and 0 bases from J, with 6 bases in between. CDR3 amino acids: CASSPQGMNTEAFF. The CDR3 coding sequence is TGTGCCAGCTCACCACAGGGGATGAACACTGAAGCTTTCTTT.

The chain links TRBV18 to TRBJ2-2; D is possibly TRBD1 (6 bases). From germline, CDR1 is KGHSH and CDR2 LQKENI. This CDR3 spans 15 amino acids. The ends were cut back, 3 bases at V and 1 base at J, with 9 bases in the middle. The CDR3 DNA reads as TGTGCCAGCTCACCCTCGGGACAGAACACCGGGGAGCTGTTTTTT. It is translated as CASSPSGQNTGELFF.

This chain joins TRBV15 and TRBJ2-1; 11 nucleotides align to TRBD2. The V gene's germline CDR1 is LNHNV and CDR2 YYDKDF (reference sequence). CDR3 length: 15 residues. With 0 bases clipped from V and 5 bases from J, the junction kept 0 bases outside the gene matches. CDR3 coding DNA: TGTGCCACCAGCAGAGAACTAGCGGGAGACAATGAGCAGTTCTTC. This translates into CATSRELAGDNEQFF.

This clone was seen only once. The rearrangement uses TRBV7-9 and TRBJ2-7; TRBD1 matches 8 bases. The germline V gene encodes CDR1 SEHNR and CDR2 FQNEAQ (reference sequence). The CDR3 consists of 15 residues. The ends lost 2 bases at V and 3 bases at J; junction bases unmatched: 6. The CDR3 protein is CASSLWKGQGYEQYF. DNA of the CDR3: TGTGCCAGCAGCTTATGGAAAGGACAGGGCTACGAGCAGTACTTC. The variable domain in full, completed from reference TRBV7-9 and TRBJ2-7, reads DTGVSQNPRHKITKRGQNVTFRCDPISEHNRLYWYRQTLGQGPEFLTYFQNEAQLEKSRLLSDRFSAERPKGSFSTLEIQRTEQGDSAMYLCASSLWKGQGYEQYFGPGTRLTVT.